This TCR beta chain was recovered during a study of control samples from healthy donors and cancer patients. Clones were read by immunoSEQ multiplex PCR, and TCRdb kept only the in-frame ones, dropping some. The profile shows 75,000 or so clones, roughly nine tenths of them singletons. CDR1 is SGHTA and CDR2 is FQGNSA in the germline V gene. This CDR3 comprises 18 residues. Trimming took 2 bases from V and 5 from J; bases not matched to a gene: 15. The receptor comes from a man between 60 and 75 years old with colorectal cancer. Sequenced sample: PBMCs. This sequence joins TRBV7-2 and TRBJ2-5; 9 bases line up with TRBD2. CDR3: CASSLSSGGWLGGETQYF. The CDR3 DNA reads as TGTGCCAGCAGCTTATCCAGCGGGGGGTGGCTCGGCGGGGAGACCCAGTACTTC. Supplemented by reference TRBV7-2 and TRBJ2-5, the full variable domain reads GAGVSQSPSNKVTEKGKDVELRCDPISGHTALYWYRQSLGQGLEFLIYFQGNSAPDKSGLPSDRFSAERTGGSVSTLTIQRTQQEDSAVYLCASSLSSGGWLGGETQYFGPGTRLLVL.